Listed below are T cell receptor beta chains from one sample, sequenced in a study of blood T cell repertoires in COVID-19. Clones were read by immunoSEQ multiplex PCR, and TCRdb kept only the in-frame ones, dropping some. In the table there are about 370,000 clones, roughly nine tenths of which are singletons. Sequences were obtained from PBMCs or T cells enriched from blood (not recorded which). The receptor source for this set is a man between 18 and 29 years old who had recovered from COVID-19. Both conserved end residues are part of each CDR3. D genes are given only for firm matches. A row's size may be missing; if present it is once, few, many or a size class.

TRBV28,NA,TRBD2,TRBJ2-3,TGTGCCAGCCTATCAACCCTAGCGGGAGGCACAGATACGCAGTATTTT,CASLSTLAGGTDTQYF
TRBV24-1,NA,NA,TRBJ2-3,TGTGCCACCAGTGAGGTAACAGGACCCACAGATACGCAGTATTTT,CATSEVTGPTDTQYF
TRBV5-1,NA,TRBD1,TRBJ2-4,TGCGCCAGCAGCGACCGGGACAGAACCTCCAAAAACATTCAGTACTTC,CASSDRDRTSKNIQYF
TRBV11-2,NA,TRBD2,TRBJ2-1,TGTGCCAGCAGCGCTCTTAGCGGGAGTGCGCGTGGTGAGCAGTTCTTC,CASSALSGSARGEQFF
TRBV9,NA,NA,TRBJ2-2,TGTGCCAGCAGCGTCGCCCGGGGGACGGTAGACACCGGGGAGCTGTTTTTT,CASSVARGTVDTGELFF
TRBV27,NA,TRBD2,TRBJ2-7,TGTGCCCCCCGCAGCGGGAGGGAGAGGAGGACCTACGAGCAGTACTTC,CAPRSGRERRTYEQYF
TRBV29-1,NA,NA,TRBJ2-5,TGCAGCGTTGAAGTGGGGGGAGCGGAATTCCAAGAGACCCAGTACTTC,CSVEVGGAEFQETQYF
TRBV15,NA,NA,TRBJ1-5,TGTGCCACCAGCGGCAGGGGAGGCAATCAGCCCCAGCATTTT,CATSGRGGNQPQHF
TRBV28,NA,NA,TRBJ1-2,TGTGCCAGCCGGCGGGATGCAAACTATGGCTACACCTTC,CASRRDANYGYTF
TRBV5-5,once,NA,TRBJ2-3,TGTGCCAGCAGCTTAACAGGTCAGCTCACAGATACGCAGTATTTT,CASSLTGQLTDTQYF
TRBV11-3,NA,TRBD1,TRBJ2-7,TGTGCCAGCAGCACGGGACAGGGGAGGACCTACGAGCAGTACTTC,CASSTGQGRTYEQYF
TRBV27,NA,NA,TRBJ1-2,TGTGCCAGCAGAACCAGCGGCGGGCGCTATGGCTACACCTTC,CASRTSGGRYGYTF
TRBV29-1,NA,NA,TRBJ2-1,TGCAGCGTTGAAGATCTTGGGCAGGGGCCTAGCAATGAGCAGTTCTTC,CSVEDLGQGPSNEQFF
TRBV7-2,NA,TRBD2,TRBJ2-1,TGTGCCAGCAGCTTAAACTGGCGAAGCGGGAGCAATGAGCAGTTCTTC,CASSLNWRSGSNEQFF
TRBV14,NA,NA,TRBJ2-2,TGTGCCAGCAGCCCGCGGGACGGTTACACCGGGGAGCTGTTTTTT,CASSPRDGYTGELFF
TRBV25-1,NA,TRBD1,TRBJ1-5,TGTGCCAGCAGTCAGACAGGGTACAATCAGCCCCAGCATTTT,CASSQTGYNQPQHF
TRBV6-5,NA,TRBD1,TRBJ1-1,TGTGCCAGCATTCCTTTACAGGGGGCGCCCTTTGAAGCTTTCTTT,CASIPLQGAPFEAFF
TRBV7-2,NA,NA,TRBJ2-7,TGTGCCAGCAGCCTAGGACAGATAGAGCGGGGCCCCTACGAGCAGTACTTC,CASSLGQIERGPYEQYF
TRBV9,NA,NA,TRBJ1-4,TGTGCCAGCAGCGTAGGGGGGCTCCCGGGAGAAAAACTGTTTTTT,CASSVGGLPGEKLFF
TRBV19,NA,TRBD1,TRBJ2-5,TGTGCCAGTAGTGGGACAGGGTGGGGAAAGACCCAGTACTTC,CASSGTGWGKTQYF
TRBV2,NA,TRBD1,TRBJ1-2,TGTGCCAGCAGACAATGGGACAGGGAGTATGGCTACACCTTC,CASRQWDREYGYTF
TRBV2,NA,NA,TRBJ2-5,TGTGCCACCCTCCGCGGGACCCAGTACTTC,CATLRGTQYF
TRBV6-5,NA,NA,TRBJ2-7,TGTGCCAGCTCCACGAGCTCCTACGAGCAGTACTTC,CASSTSSYEQYF
TRBV7-3,NA,TRBD1,TRBJ2-2,TGTGCCAGCAGCTTAACACAGGGGACCGGGGAGCTGTTTTTT,CASSLTQGTGELFF
TRBV7-6,few,TRBD2,TRBJ2-5,TGTGCCAGCAGCTTTACTCATCGGGGTAGCGGGGGTTATAGAGAGACCCAGTACTTC,CASSFTHRGSGGYRETQYF
TRBV7-8,NA,NA,TRBJ1-1,TGTGCCAGCAGCTGGGCCATGAACACTGAAGCTTTCTTT,CASSWAMNTEAFF